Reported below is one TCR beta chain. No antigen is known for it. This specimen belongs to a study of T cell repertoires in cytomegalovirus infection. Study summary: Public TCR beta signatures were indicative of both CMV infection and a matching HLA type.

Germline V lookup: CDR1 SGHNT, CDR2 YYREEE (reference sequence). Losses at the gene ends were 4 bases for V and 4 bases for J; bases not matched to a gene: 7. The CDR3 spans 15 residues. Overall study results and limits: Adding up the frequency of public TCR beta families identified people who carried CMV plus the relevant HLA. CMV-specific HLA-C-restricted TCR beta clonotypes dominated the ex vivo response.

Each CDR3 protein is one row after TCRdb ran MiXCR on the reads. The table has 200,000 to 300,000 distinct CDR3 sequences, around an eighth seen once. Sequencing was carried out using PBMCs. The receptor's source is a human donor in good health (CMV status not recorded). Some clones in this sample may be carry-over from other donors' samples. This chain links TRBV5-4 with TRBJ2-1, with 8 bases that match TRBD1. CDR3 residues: CASSLKTGVYNEQFF. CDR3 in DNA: TGTGCCAGCAGCCTCAAGACAGGGGTGTACAATGAGCAGTTCTTC.